This T cell receptor beta chain was documented in a study of T cell responses to AZD1222 COVID-19 vaccine. Study findings and constraints: White British donors predominated, females outnumbered males, and clonal diversity was possibly underestimated.

Here immunoSEQ multiplex PCR was the method, and the copy in TCRdb shows in-frame clones only, minus some. In the table there are 150,000 to 200,000 clones, roughly 88% of which are singletons. About this clone: The target antigen is unknown.

Looked up from germline, CDR1 is LNHDA and CDR2 is SQIVND (reference sequence). Trimming shortened V by 6 bases and J by 5 bases, and 14 bases separated the two germline ends. The CDR3 runs to 14 residues. The V gene is TRBV19, the J gene TRBJ2-1; D is unresolved. Specimen: peripheral blood, collected on day 0 of AZD1222 vaccination. The receptor's source is an adult in good health. In DNA form, the CDR3 reads TGTGCCAGTAGGCTAACCTGGGGTGACAATGAGCAGTTCTTC. Translating gives CASRLTWGDNEQFF.